The clone carrying this TCR beta chain was observed at least ten times. Its antigen is unidentified. Preparation of the TCRbeta library was carried out with unique molecular identifiers. From the PCR reads, TCRdb called clonotypes with MiXCR, one entry per CDR3 protein. Of about 300,000 distinct CDR3 sequences in the sample, just over 7.5% are singletons; the top ten hold approximately 8.2%. This entry comes from a study of T-cell reconstitution after alpha-beta-depleted transplantation in children. General observations from the study: Some patients' high day-60 TCRbeta diversity was attributed to recipient cells surviving conditioning. Among T cells one year after transplant, newly produced cells accounted for most counts and diversity. By about two months after transplant, alpha-beta T cells reportedly arose from several hundred graft clones that had expanded.

This clonotype was obtained from a female patient aged 2 to 10 who had a stem cell transplant for Fanconi anemia, so the T cells may come from the graft donor. Sequences were derived from peripheral blood, sampled 360 days after TCRalphabeta/CD19-depleted stem cell transplant.

The CDR3 DNA reads TGTGCCATCAGTCCAACCCTCACAGATACGCAGTATTTT. Translated: CAISPTLTDTQYF. The rearrangement joins TRBV10-3 to TRBJ2-3; D not resolved. This CDR3 contains 13 residues. Germline CDR1 is ENHRY and CDR2 is SYGVKD. V was clipped by 5 bases and J by 2 bases, with 8 bases between them.